The TCR beta chain under discussion was sequenced for a study of cytomegalovirus exposure and HLA in healthy donors. The method was immunoSEQ multiplex PCR; TCRdb's version includes in-frame clones alone and lacks a portion of them. The data show 180,000 or so clones, roughly 88% seen once. The V and J ends lost 4 bases and 0 bases respectively, with 12 bases between them. The CDR3 length is 16 residues. Per the germline V gene, CDR1 is MNHNS and CDR2 is SASEGT. This TCR derives from a woman in her twenties or thirties in good health and CMV-seropositive. This chain joins TRBV6-1 and TRBJ2-2; a possible D gene is TRBD1 (6 bases). The sample was PBMCs. CDR3 nucleotides: TGTGCCAGCAGTGGCCCTGGGGGCCCGAACACCGGGGAGCTGTTTTTT. Residues: CASSGPGGPNTGELFF.